This TCR beta chain was sequenced for a study of T cells in Graves' hyperthyroidism and ophthalmopathy. Study outcomes and limitations: Onset of ophthalmopathy came a median 6.5 months after the model predicted it.

The CDR3 is 14 amino acids. CDR1 is SGHTA and CDR2 is FQGTGA in the germline V gene. The V segment lost 5 bases and the J segment 2 bases; nucleotides outside the gene matches: 3. RNA transcripts were the template for amplifying TCR beta CDR3 regions. HTBI primers were employed in a first-round RT-PCR of the TCR CDR3. TCRdb called the multiplex PCR reads again in MiXCR, with one record for every CDR3 protein. Among 490,000 or so distinct CDR3 sequences listed, around a fifth were seen once. Exclusion of a patient resulted from uncontrolled infection, other autoimmune disease, pregnancy or lactation. At least ten counts were recorded for this clonotype. Its antigen is not known.

The chain links TRBV7-3 to TRBJ2-3; TRBD2 matches 8 bases. Material for sequencing was blood. The source is a woman between 65 and 79 years old with Graves' ophthalmopathy. In DNA form, the CDR3 reads TGTGCCAGCAGCGCGGGGGGTTTCACAGATACGCAGTATTTT. Translation: CASSAGGFTDTQYF.